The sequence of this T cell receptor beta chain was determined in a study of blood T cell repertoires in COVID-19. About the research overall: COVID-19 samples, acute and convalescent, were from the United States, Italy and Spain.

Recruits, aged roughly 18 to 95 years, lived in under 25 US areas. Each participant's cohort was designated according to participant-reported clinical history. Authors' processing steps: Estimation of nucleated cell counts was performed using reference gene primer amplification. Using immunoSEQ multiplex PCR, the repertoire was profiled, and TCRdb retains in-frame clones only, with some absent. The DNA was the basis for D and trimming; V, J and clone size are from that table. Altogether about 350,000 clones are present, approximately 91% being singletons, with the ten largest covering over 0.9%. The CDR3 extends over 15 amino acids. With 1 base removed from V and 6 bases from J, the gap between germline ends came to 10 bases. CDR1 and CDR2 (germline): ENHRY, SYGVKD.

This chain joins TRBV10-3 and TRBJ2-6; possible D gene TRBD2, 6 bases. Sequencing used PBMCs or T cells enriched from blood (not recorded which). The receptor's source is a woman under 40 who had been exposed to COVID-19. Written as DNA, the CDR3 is TGTGCCATCAGTGAGTTGGGGGAGGTGGCCAACGTCCTGACTTTC. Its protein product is CAISELGEVANVLTF.